This T cell receptor beta chain was sequenced in a study of OX40 agonist ivuxolimab in advanced cancers. Study in general: Under the entry rules, prior anti-PD-1, anti-PD-L1 or anti-CTLA-4 therapy was allowed, and more than 35% had some. General study points: Averaged across samples, CD8+ T cells carried more expanded clones than CD4+ did.

Method: immunoSEQ multiplex PCR; TCRdb's copy keeps in-frame clones and lacks some. The table lists around 76,000 clones, roughly nine tenths of them singletons. The germline V gene has CDR1 MNHEY and CDR2 SMNVEV (reference sequence). This CDR3 spans 14 amino acids. V was cut by 0 bases and J by 4 bases, with 9 bases left in between. Points on this clone: What it recognizes is unknown.

This sample comprised CD4+ or CD8+ T cells sorted from blood, obtained in a trial of the OX40 agonist ivuxolimab. This rearrangement joins TRBV27 to TRBJ1-1; D not resolved. The receptor was derived from an adult with an advanced solid tumor such as melanoma, head and neck, liver or kidney cancer. DNA for the CDR3: TGTGCCAGCAGTTTATCATGGCCTTCCACTGAAGCTTTCTTT. Its translation is CASSLSWPSTEAFF.